This T cell receptor beta chain was sequenced in a study of Ad26.COV2.S vaccination and SARS-CoV-2 variants. Study information: The study gave Ad26.COV2.S intramuscularly, once or twice 56 days apart.

Sequencing was performed with immunoSEQ multiplex PCR; in TCRdb, only in-frame clones are kept and a portion is missing. The sample lists about 280,000 clones, around 87% seen once, with 3% to 4% in the top ten. This clone was recorded once. This sample's treatment: over 15 received Ad26.COV2.S at low or high dose, single or two shots; about 5 received placebo; per-sample allocation not given. Vaccine and placebo recipients were sampled on day 63 after the first injection. Immunization relied on an Ad26 vector, which expressed Wuhan-strain SARS-CoV-2 spike. This receptor was taken from a person aged 18-60 years who received the Ad26.COV2.S COVID-19 vaccine or a placebo. Sample: peripheral blood, taken in a trial of Ad26.COV2.S vaccine versus placebo.

The CDR3 loop is CASSVDGGTGVDGYTF. The CDR3 DNA follows: TGTGCCAGCAGCGTAGACGGGGGTACGGGGGTGGATGGCTACACCTTC. The chain links TRBV9 to TRBJ1-2; tentatively, D is TRBD1 (5 bases). V dropped 0 bases and J dropped 6 bases, with 18 bases sitting between them. The CDR3 consists of 16 residues. Looked up from germline, CDR1 is SGDLS and CDR2 is YYNGEE.